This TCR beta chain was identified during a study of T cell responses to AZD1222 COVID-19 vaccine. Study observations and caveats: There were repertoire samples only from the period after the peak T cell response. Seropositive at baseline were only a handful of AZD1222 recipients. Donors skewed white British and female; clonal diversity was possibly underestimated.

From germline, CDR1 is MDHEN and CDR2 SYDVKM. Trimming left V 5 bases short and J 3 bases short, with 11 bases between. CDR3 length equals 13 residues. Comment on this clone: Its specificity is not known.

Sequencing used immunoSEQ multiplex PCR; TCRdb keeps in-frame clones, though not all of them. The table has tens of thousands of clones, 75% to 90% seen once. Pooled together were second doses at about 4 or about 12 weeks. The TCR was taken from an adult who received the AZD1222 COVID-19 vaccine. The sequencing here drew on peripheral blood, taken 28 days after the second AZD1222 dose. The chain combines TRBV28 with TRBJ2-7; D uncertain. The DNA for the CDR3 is TGTGCCAGCAGTACTGGGCGGAGCTACGAGCAGTACGTC. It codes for CASSTGRSYEQYV.